This TCR beta chain was recorded in a study of blood T cell repertoires in COVID-19. The V gene's germline CDR1 is SEHNR and CDR2 FQNEAQ (reference sequence). The length of the CDR3 is 17 residues. Germline trimming cut 0 bases from V and 0 bases from J; bases unmatched to any gene: 5. Per the original methods: Using reference gene primer amplification, nucleated cell counts were estimated. Using immunoSEQ multiplex PCR, the repertoire was profiled, and TCRdb retains in-frame clones only, with some absent. That table is the source of V, J and clone size, and D and trimming were worked out from the DNA. The sample shows about 170,000 clones, over 70% of them seen only once.

The TCR was taken from an older woman who had recovered from COVID-19. This chain connects TRBV7-9 to TRBJ2-7; 10 bases fit TRBD2. What was sequenced was peripheral blood. CDR3 DNA sequence: TGTGCCAGCAGCTTAGCAAAAACTAGCGGGGCCTCCTACGAGCAGTACTTC. Translation gives CASSLAKTSGASYEQYF.